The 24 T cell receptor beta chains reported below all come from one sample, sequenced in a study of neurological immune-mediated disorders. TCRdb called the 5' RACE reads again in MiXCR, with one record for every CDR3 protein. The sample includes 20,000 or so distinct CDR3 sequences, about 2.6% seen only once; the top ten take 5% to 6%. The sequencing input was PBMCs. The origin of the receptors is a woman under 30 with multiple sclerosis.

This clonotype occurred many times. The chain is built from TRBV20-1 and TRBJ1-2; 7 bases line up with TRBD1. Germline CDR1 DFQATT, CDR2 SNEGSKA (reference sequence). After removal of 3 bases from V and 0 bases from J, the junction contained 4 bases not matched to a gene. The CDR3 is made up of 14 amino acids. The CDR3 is CSASLQGANYGYTF. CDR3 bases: TGCAGTGCTAGTTTGCAGGGGGCTAACTATGGCTACACCTTC.

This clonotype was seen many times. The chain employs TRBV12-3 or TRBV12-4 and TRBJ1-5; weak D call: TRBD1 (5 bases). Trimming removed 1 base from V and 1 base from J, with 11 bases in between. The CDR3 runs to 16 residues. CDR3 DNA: TGTGCCAGCAGTTTAGATTCCAGGGAAAGCAATCAGCCCCAGCATTTT. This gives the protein CASSLDSRESNQPQHF.

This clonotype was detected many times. CDR3 in amino acids: CAISDPVWTGNGYTF. The CDR3 DNA follows: TGTGCCATCAGTGACCCAGTCTGGACAGGCAATGGCTACACCTTC. V is TRBV10-3 and J is TRBJ1-2; TRBD1 matches 7 bases. The trim removed 3 bases at V and 6 bases at J, leaving 10 bases unmatched. The germline V gene has CDR1 ENHRY and CDR2 SYGVKD. This CDR3 comprises 15 residues.

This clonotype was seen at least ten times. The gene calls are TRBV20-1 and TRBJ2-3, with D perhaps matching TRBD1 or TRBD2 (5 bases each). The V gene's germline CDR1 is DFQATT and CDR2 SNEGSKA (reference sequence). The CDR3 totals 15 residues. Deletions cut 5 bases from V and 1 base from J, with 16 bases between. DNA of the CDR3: TGCAGTGCTGGGGAGACAGTGGAGGGCACAGATACGCAGTATTTT. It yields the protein CSAGETVEGTDTQYF.

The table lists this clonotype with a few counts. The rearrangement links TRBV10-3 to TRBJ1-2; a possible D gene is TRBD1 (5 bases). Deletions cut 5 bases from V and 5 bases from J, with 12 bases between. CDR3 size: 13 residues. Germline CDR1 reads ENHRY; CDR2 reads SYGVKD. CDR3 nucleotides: TGTGCCATCAGTCCCGACAGAGATTATGGCTACACCTTC. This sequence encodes CAISPDRDYGYTF.

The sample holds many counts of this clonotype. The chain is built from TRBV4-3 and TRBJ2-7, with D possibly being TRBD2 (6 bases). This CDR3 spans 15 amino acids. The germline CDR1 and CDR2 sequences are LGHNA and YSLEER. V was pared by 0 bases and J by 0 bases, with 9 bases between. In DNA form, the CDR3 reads TGCGCCAGCAGCCAAGATGTCGGGGGCTCCTACGAGCAGTACGTC. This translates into CASSQDVGGSYEQYV.

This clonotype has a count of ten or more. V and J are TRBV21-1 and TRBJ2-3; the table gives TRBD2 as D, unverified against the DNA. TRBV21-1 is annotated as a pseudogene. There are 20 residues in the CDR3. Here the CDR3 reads CASSNPPLAGGRSSTDTQYF. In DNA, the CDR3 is TGTGCCAGCAGCAATCCCCCTCTAGCGGGGGGGCGATCTAGCACAGATACGCAGTATTTT.

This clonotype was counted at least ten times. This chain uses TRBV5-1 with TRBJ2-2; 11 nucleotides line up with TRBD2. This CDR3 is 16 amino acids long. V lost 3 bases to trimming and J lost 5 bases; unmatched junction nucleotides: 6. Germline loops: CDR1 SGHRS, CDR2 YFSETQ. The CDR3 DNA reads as TGCGCCAGCAGCTCCCTACTAGCGGGGGTAACCGGGGAGCTGTTTTTT. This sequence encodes CASSSLLAGVTGELFF.

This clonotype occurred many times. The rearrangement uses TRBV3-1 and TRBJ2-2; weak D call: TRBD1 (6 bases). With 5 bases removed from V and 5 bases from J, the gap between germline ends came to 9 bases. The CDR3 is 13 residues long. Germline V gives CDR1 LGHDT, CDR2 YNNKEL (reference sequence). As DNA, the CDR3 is TGTGCCAGCAGCGTCAGGGGAACCGGGGAGCTGTTTTTT. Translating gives CASSVRGTGELFF. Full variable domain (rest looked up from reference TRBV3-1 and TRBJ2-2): DTAVSQTPKYLVTQMGNDKSIKCEQNLGHDTMYWYKQDSKKFLKIMFSYNNKELIINETVPNRFSPKSPDKAHLNLHINSLELGDSAVYFCASSVRGTGELFFGEGSRLTVL.

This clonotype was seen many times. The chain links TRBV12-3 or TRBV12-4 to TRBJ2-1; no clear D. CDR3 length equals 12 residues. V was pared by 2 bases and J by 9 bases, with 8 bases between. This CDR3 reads CASSLTVREQFF. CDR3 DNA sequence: TGTGCCAGCAGTTTAACCGTTCGTGAGCAGTTCTTC.

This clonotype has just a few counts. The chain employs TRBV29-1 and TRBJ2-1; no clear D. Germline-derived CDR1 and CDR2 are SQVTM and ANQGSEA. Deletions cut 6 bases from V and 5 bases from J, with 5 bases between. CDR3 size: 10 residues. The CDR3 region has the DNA TGCAGCGTCAACCACAATGAGCAGTTCTTC. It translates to CSVNHNEQFF.

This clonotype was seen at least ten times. The CDR3 sequence is CASRGPSGTDTQYF. The CDR3 DNA sequence: TGTGCCAGTAGAGGACCTAGCGGCACAGATACGCAGTATTTT. The chain is built from TRBV19 and TRBJ2-3; D may be TRBD2 (6 bases). Germline CDR1 and CDR2: LNHDA and SQIVND (reference sequence). The CDR3 runs to 14 residues. V lost 6 bases and J 1 base, leaving 11 bases between the germline ends.

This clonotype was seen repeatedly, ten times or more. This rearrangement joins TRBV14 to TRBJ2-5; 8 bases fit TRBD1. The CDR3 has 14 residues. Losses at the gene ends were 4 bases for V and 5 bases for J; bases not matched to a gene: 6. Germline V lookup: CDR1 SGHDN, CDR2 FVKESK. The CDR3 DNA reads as TGTGCCAGCAGCCGCCTACGGACAGGGGAGACCCAGTACTTC. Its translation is CASSRLRTGETQYF.

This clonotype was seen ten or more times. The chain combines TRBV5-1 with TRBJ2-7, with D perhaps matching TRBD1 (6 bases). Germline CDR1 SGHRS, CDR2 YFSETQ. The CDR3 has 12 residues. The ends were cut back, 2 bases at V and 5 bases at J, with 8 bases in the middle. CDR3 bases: TGCGCCAGCAGCTTCACAGGGAACGAGCAGTACTTC. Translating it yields CASSFTGNEQYF. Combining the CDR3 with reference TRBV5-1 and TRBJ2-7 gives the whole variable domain KAGVTQTPRYLIKTRGQQVTLSCSPISGHRSVSWYQQTPGQGLQFLFEYFSETQRNKGNFPGRFSGRQFSNSRSEMNVSTLELGDSALYLCASSFTGNEQYFGPGTRLTVT.

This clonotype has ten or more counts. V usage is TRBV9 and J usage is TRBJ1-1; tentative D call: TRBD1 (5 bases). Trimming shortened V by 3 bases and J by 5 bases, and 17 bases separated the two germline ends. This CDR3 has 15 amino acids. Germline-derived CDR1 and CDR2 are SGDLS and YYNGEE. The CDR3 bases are TGTGCCAGCAGCGGCGGGGCCGTGGGGGAAACTGAAGCTTTCTTT. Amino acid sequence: CASSGGAVGETEAFF.

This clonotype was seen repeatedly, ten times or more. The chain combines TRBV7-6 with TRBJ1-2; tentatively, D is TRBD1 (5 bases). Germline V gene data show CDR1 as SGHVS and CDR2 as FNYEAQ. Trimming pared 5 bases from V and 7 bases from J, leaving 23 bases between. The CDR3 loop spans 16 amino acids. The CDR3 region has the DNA TGTGCCAGCAGCGCTCAGATACGGACACTGGATTTTGGCTACACCTTC. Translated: CASSAQIRTLDFGYTF.

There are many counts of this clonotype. The CDR3 DNA is TGTGCCAGCAGCACAACTAGTTCTGACCTCCAAGAGACCCAGTACTTC. Its translation is CASSTTSSDLQETQYF. V is TRBV7-6 and J is TRBJ2-5; possible D gene TRBD2, 5 bases. CDR1 and CDR2 from the germline V gene are SGHVS and FNYEAQ. The CDR3 runs to 16 residues. V lost 5 bases and J lost 1, with 17 bases in between. Complete variable domain (other parts from reference TRBV7-6 and TRBJ2-5): GAGVSQSPRYKVTKRGQDVALRCDPISGHVSLYWYRQALGQGPEFLTYFNYEAQQDKSGLPNDRFSAERPEGSISTLTIQRTEQRDSAMYRCASSTTSSDLQETQYFGPGTRLLVL.

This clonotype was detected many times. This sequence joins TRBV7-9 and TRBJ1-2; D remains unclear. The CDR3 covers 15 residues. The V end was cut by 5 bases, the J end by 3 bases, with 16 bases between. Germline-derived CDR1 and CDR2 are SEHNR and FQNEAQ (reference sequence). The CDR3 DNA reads TGTGCCAGCAGCCTCGGGGAGGGTCTCCACTATGGCTACACCTTC. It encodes CASSLGEGLHYGYTF.

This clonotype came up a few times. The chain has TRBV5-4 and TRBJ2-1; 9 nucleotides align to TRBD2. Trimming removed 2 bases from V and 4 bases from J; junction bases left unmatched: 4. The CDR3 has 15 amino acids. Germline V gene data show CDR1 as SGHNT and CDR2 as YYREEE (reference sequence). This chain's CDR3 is CASSFLTSGYNEQFF. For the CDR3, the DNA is TGTGCCAGCAGCTTTCTAACTAGCGGGTACAATGAGCAGTTCTTC.

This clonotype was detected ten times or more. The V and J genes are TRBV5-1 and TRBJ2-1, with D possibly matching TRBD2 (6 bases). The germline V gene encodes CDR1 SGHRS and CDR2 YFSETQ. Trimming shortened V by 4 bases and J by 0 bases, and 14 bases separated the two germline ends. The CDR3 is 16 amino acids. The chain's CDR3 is CASSRGLASSYNEQFF. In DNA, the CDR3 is TGCGCCAGCAGCCGGGGACTCGCGAGCTCCTACAATGAGCAGTTCTTC.

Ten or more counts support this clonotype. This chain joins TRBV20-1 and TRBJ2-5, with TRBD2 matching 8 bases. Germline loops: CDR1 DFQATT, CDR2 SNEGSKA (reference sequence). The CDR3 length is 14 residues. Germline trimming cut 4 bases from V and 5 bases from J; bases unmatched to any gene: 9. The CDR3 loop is CSATDTSGDETQYF. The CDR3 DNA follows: TGCAGTGCTACCGACACTAGCGGAGACGAGACCCAGTACTTC.

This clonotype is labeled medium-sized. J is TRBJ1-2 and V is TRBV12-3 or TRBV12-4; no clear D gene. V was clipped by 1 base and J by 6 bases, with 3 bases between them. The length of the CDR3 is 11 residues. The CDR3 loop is CASSLGHGYTF. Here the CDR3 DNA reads TGTGCCAGCAGTTTAGGTCATGGCTACACCTTC.

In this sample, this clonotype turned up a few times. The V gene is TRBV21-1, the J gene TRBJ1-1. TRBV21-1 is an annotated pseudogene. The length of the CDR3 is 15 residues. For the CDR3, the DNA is TGTGCCAGCAGCCGGAGCCAGGGAGGGAGCACTGAAGCTTTCTTT. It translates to CASSRSQGGSTEAFF.

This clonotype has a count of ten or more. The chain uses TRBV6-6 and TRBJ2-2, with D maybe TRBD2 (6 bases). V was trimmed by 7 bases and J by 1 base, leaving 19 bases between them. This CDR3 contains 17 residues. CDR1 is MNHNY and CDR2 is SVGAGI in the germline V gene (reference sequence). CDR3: CASNLAAGPMNTGELFF. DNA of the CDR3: TGTGCCAGCAATTTGGCCGCGGGACCAATGAACACCGGGGAGCTGTTTTTT.